A single sample gave rise to the 14 T cell receptor beta chains below, sequenced in a study of shared clonotypes between healthy human individuals. Profiled with immunoSEQ multiplex PCR; TCRdb holds only in-frame clones, not every one. This table has 450,000 to 600,000 clones, around three quarters appearing once. The sample was PBMCs. The receptors here all came from a woman between 35 and 50 years old in good health. Some clones in this sample may be carry-over from other donors' samples.

The chain carries TRBV29-1 and TRBJ2-2, with TRBD1 matching over 9 bases. This CDR3 contains 16 residues. Germline V gene data show CDR1 as SQVTM and CDR2 as ANQGSEA. The V segment lost 7 bases and the J segment 4 bases; nucleotides outside the gene matches: 13. CDR3 amino acids: CSAEGDRARGTGELFF. As DNA, the CDR3 is TGCAGCGCCGAGGGGGACAGGGCCCGGGGCACCGGGGAGCTGTTTTTT.

The genes are TRBV7-9 and TRBJ2-4; 9 bases agree with TRBD2. CDR1 is SEHNR, CDR2 FQNEAQ, per germline (reference sequence). The CDR3 is 16 amino acids. Trimming at V came to 1 base and at J to 9 bases, leaving 10 bases not matched to a gene. The DNA for the CDR3 is TGTGCCAGCAGCTTAGGCCGTAGCGGGAGCGGTAGCATTCAGTACTTC. This gives the protein CASSLGRSGSGSIQYF.

This CDR3 is CASSESGVAYEQYF. The CDR3 coding sequence is TGCGCCAGCAGTGAGTCAGGGGTGGCCTACGAGCAGTACTTC. The rearrangement uses TRBV10-1 and TRBJ2-7; D possibly corresponds to TRBD1 (5 bases). Germline loops: CDR1 WNHNN, CDR2 SYGVQD (reference sequence). The V end lost 0 bases, the J end lost 2 bases, and 8 bases lay between the germline ends. The CDR3 has 14 amino acids.

This clone appeared a single time. The chain uses TRBV11-2 and TRBJ2-1, with TRBD2 matching over 14 bases. This CDR3 has 18 residues. From germline, CDR1 is SGHAT and CDR2 FQNNGV. With V trimmed by 4 bases and J by 8 bases, 13 bases remained unmatched. Here the CDR3 reads CASSSTFGTSGRQDEQFF. The CDR3 nucleotides read TGTGCCAGCAGCTCAACCTTCGGGACTAGCGGGAGACAGGATGAGCAGTTCTTC. Together with reference TRBV11-2 and TRBJ2-1, the CDR3 gives the full variable domain: EAGVAQSPRYKIIEKRQSVAFWCNPISGHATLYWYQQILGQGPKLLIQFQNNGVVDDSQLPKDRFSAERLKGVDSTLKIQPAKLEDSAVYLCASSSTFGTSGRQDEQFFGPGTRLTVL.

This chain uses TRBV28 with TRBJ2-7, with 8 bases aligning to TRBD1. V dropped 6 bases and J dropped 3; count of bases not matched to a gene: 7. Germline V gene sequence: CDR1 MDHEN, CDR2 SYDVKM. The CDR3 runs to 14 residues. CDR3 sequence: CASSKGQDVYEQYF. The CDR3 DNA sequence: TGTGCCAGCAGCAAGGGACAGGACGTCTACGAGCAGTACTTC. Combining the CDR3 with reference TRBV28 and TRBJ2-7 gives the whole variable domain DVKVTQSSRYLVKRTGEKVFLECVQDMDHENMFWYRQDPGLGLRLIYFSYDVKMKEKGDIPEGYSVSREKKERFSLILESASTNQTSMYLCASSKGQDVYEQYFGPGTRLTVT.

The genes are TRBV11-2 and TRBJ2-3; D gene unclear. Germline V lookup: CDR1 SGHAT, CDR2 FQNNGV. Trimming stripped 3 bases from V and 4 bases from J, with 17 bases between. The CDR3 has 16 amino acids. The CDR3 reads CASSLGVWAVPDTQYF. The CDR3 nucleotides are TGTGCCAGCAGCTTGGGTGTGTGGGCAGTCCCAGATACGCAGTATTTT. Together with reference TRBV11-2 and TRBJ2-3, the CDR3 gives the full variable domain: EAGVAQSPRYKIIEKRQSVAFWCNPISGHATLYWYQQILGQGPKLLIQFQNNGVVDDSQLPKDRFSAERLKGVDSTLKIQPAKLEDSAVYLCASSLGVWAVPDTQYFGPGTRLTVL.

This chain connects TRBV19 to TRBJ1-5, with D hard to call. Germline V gene sequence: CDR1 LNHDA, CDR2 SQIVND (reference sequence). Trimming removed 1 base from V and 1 base from J, with 8 bases in between. This CDR3 comprises 15 residues. The CDR3 protein is CASSIGQRSNQPQHF. The CDR3 DNA reads TGTGCCAGTAGTATAGGCCAGCGCAGCAATCAGCCCCAGCATTTT.

Details on this clone: Other nucleotide sequences from this sample produce the same CDR3. The rearrangement joins TRBV4-2 to TRBJ2-1; 12 bases are shared with TRBD2. Germline V gene sequence: CDR1 LGHNA, CDR2 YNFKEQ. This CDR3 comprises 17 residues. The V gene end was trimmed by 0 bases and the J gene end by 4 bases; junction bases not matched to a gene: 4. The chain's CDR3 is CASSQEVGTSGYNEQFF. Written as DNA, the CDR3 is TGTGCCAGCAGCCAAGAGGTCGGGACTAGCGGGTACAATGAGCAGTTCTTC.

This rearrangement joins TRBV9 to TRBJ2-1, with 7 bases aligning to TRBD2. Losses at the gene ends were 6 bases for V and 8 bases for J; bases not matched to a gene: 17. The V gene's germline CDR1 is SGDLS and CDR2 YYNGEE. The CDR3 runs 16 residues. CDR3 sequence reads: CASTGKGEGRVDEQFF. The CDR3 nucleotides are TGTGCCAGCACGGGGAAAGGGGAGGGCCGTGTGGATGAGCAGTTCTTC.

This chain uses TRBV27 with TRBJ1-2; D not certain. Germline V lookup: CDR1 MNHEY, CDR2 SMNVEV (reference sequence). The CDR3 loop spans 14 amino acids. Trimming removed 3 bases from V and 8 bases from J, with 16 bases in between. CDR3 coding DNA: TGTGCCAGCAGTTTTCTCCCTCACCTCGGGGGCTACACCTTC. Protein sequence: CASSFLPHLGGYTF.

The table lists this clone with a count of one. J is TRBJ2-3 and V is TRBV7-3; no definite D call. The V end was cut by 4 bases, the J end by 5 bases, with 10 bases between. This CDR3 is 13 amino acids long. Germline CDR1 is SGHTA and CDR2 is FQGTGA. The CDR3: CASSSNLLDTQYF. DNA for the CDR3: TGTGCCAGCAGCTCAAACTTATTAGATACGCAGTATTTT.

J is TRBJ2-4 and V is TRBV29-1; no firm D call. Germline V gene sequence: CDR1 SQVTM, CDR2 ANQGSEA. The V end was cut by 8 bases, the J end by 6 bases, with 20 bases between. The CDR3 runs 14 residues. CDR3: CSTRAPDGRNIQYF. The CDR3 DNA is TGCAGCACCCGGGCCCCGGACGGACGAAACATTCAGTACTTC.

This sequence joins TRBV18 and TRBJ2-7; 8 bases agree with TRBD2. The V gene end was trimmed by 2 bases and the J gene end by 7 bases; junction bases not matched to a gene: 7. Germline values: CDR1 KGHSH, CDR2 LQKENI. The CDR3 extends over 14 amino acids. As DNA, the CDR3 is TGTGCCAGCTCACCAGCCGGGAGGGCCGGTGAGCAGTACTTC. This codes for CASSPAGRAGEQYF.

This clone was counted between two and nine times. This chain connects TRBV28 to TRBJ2-7, with 8 bases that match TRBD2. CDR3 length equals 16 residues. Germline CDR1 is MDHEN and CDR2 is SYDVKM. Trimming took 4 bases from V and 5 from J; bases not matched to a gene: 13. CDR3 DNA: TGTGCCAGCAGTTCCCATTTGCTAGCGGGTGTGAACGAGCAGTACTTC. Residues: CASSSHLLAGVNEQYF.